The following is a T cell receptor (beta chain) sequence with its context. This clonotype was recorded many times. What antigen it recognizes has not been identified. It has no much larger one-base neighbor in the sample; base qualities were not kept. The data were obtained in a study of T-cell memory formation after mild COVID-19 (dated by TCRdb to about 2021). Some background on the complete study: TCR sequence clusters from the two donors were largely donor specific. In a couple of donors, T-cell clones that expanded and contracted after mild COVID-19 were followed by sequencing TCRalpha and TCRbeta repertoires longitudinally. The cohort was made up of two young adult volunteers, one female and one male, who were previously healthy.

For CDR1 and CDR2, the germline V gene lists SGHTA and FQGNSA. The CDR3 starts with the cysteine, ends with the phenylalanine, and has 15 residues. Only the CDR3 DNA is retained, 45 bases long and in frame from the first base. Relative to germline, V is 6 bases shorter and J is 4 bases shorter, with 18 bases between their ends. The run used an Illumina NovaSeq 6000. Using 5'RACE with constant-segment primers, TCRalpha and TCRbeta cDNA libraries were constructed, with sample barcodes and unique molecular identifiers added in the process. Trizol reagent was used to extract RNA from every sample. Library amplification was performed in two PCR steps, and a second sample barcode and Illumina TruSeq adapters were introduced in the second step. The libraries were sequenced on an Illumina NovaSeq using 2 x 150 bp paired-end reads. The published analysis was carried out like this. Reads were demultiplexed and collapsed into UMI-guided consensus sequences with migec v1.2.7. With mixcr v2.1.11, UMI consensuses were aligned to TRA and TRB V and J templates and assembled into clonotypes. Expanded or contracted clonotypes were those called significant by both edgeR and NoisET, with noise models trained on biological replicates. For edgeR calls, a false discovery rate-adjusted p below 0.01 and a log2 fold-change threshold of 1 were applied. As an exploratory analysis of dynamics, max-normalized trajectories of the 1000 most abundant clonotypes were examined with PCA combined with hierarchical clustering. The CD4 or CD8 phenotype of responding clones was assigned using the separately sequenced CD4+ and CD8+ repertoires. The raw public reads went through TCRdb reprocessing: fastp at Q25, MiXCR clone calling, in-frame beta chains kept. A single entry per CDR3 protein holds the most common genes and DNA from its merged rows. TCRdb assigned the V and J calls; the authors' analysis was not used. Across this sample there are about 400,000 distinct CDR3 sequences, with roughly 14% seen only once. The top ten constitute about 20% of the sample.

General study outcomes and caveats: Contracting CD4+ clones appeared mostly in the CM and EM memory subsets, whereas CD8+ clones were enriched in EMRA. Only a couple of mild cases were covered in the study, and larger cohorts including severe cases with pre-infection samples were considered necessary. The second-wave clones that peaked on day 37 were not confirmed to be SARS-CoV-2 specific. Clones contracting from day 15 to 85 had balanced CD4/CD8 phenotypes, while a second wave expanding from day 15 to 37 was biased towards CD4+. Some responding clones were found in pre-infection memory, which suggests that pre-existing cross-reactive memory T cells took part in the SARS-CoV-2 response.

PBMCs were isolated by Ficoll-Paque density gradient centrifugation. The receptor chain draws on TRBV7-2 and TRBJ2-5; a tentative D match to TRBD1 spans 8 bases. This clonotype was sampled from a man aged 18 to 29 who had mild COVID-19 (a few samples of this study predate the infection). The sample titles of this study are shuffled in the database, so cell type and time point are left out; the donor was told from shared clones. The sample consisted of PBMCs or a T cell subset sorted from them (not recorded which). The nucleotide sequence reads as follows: TGTGCCAGCAGTTCCAGGGGGCGCGGGGGAGAGACCCAGTACTTC. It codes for CASSSRGRGGETQYF. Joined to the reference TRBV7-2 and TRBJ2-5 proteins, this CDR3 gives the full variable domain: GAGVSQSPSNKVTEKGKDVELRCDPISGHTALYWYRQSLGQGLEFLIYFQGNSAPDKSGLPSDRFSAERTGGSVSTLTIQRTQQEDSAVYLCASSSRGRGGETQYFGPGTRLLVL.